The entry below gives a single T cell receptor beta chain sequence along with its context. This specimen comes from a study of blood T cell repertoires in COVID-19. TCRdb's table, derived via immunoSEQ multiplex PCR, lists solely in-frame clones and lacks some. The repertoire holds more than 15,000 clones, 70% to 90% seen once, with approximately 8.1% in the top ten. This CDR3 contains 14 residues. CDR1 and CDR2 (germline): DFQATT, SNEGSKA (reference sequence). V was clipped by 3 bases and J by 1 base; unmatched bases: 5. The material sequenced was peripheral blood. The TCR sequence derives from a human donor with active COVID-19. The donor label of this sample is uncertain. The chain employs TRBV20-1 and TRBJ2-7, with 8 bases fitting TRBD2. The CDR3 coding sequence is TGCAGTGCTAGTATCAGCGGGGGATCCTACGAGCAGTACTTC. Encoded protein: CSASISGGSYEQYF.